The rows below give T cell receptor beta chains drawn from one sample of a study of T cell responses to AZD1222 COVID-19 vaccine. Measured with immunoSEQ multiplex PCR; TCRdb has only the in-frame clones, and not every one. Here the sample spans roughly 150,000 clones, around 90% being singletons. Here the sequenced sample was peripheral blood, taken 28 days after the second AZD1222 dose. Receptors originate from an adult who received the AZD1222 COVID-19 vaccine. CDR3s include the opening cysteine and the closing phenylalanine or tryptophan. Each record gives: J gene, V gene, clone size, D gene, CDR3 protein, CDR3 DNA. The D gene is left open where the match is weak. Size is stated for part of the rows, as once, few or many counts, or as a class when the clone is expanded.

J: TRBJ2-2; V: TRBV7-3; size: -; D: TRBD2; CDR3: CASSTSGRNTGELFF; DNA: TGTGCCAGCAGCACTAGCGGGAGGAACACCGGGGAGCTGTTTTTT
J: TRBJ1-2; V: TRBV10-2; size: -; D: -; CDR3: CASSTQPDGGYTF; DNA: TGCGCCAGCTCAACCCAGCCGGATGGTGGCTACACCTTC
J: TRBJ1-5; V: TRBV12-5; size: -; D: -; CDR3: CASALGGLGGHSNQPQHF; DNA: TGTGCTAGTGCCCTGGGGGGTCTGGGAGGACATAGCAATCAGCCCCAGCATTTT
J: TRBJ2-1; V: TRBV5-1; size: -; D: -; CDR3: CASTPGAGNSYNEQFF; DNA: TGCGCCAGCACGCCCGGGGCGGGTAACTCCTACAATGAGCAGTTCTTC
J: TRBJ2-7; V: TRBV5-1; size: -; D: TRBD1; CDR3: CASSLDWTGPREQYF; DNA: TGCGCCAGCAGCTTGGACTGGACAGGGCCCAGAGAGCAGTACTTC
J: TRBJ1-4; V: TRBV9; size: -; D: -; CDR3: CASSVGSGATNEKLFF; DNA: TGTGCCAGCAGCGTAGGCTCCGGGGCAACTAATGAAAAACTGTTTTTT
J: TRBJ1-4; V: TRBV7-6; size: -; D: TRBD1; CDR3: CASSSRTGGMGANEKLFF; DNA: TGTGCCAGCAGCTCTCGGACAGGGGGCATGGGAGCTAATGAAAAACTGTTTTTT
J: TRBJ1-2; V: TRBV10-3; size: -; D: TRBD1; CDR3: CAISTGQGYGYTF; DNA: TGTGCCATCAGCACGGGACAGGGCTATGGCTACACCTTC
J: TRBJ2-6; V: TRBV30; size: -; D: -; CDR3: CAWSVGVSGANVLTF; DNA: TGTGCCTGGAGTGTAGGAGTTTCTGGGGCCAACGTCCTGACTTTC
J: TRBJ2-1; V: TRBV11-1; size: few; D: -; CDR3: CASSLLGGHDNEQFF; DNA: TGTGCCAGCAGCCTCTTGGGGGGCCATGACAATGAGCAGTTCTTC
J: TRBJ2-2; V: TRBV7-3; size: -; D: -; CDR3: CASSLTLAQSTGELFF; DNA: TGTGCCAGCAGCTTAACACTAGCCCAAAGCACCGGGGAGCTGTTTTTT
J: TRBJ2-3; V: TRBV7-3; size: -; D: TRBD1; CDR3: CASSLMGTGATDTQYF; DNA: TGTGCCAGCAGCTTAATGGGGACAGGGGCTACAGATACGCAGTATTTT
J: TRBJ1-1; V: TRBV2; size: once; D: -; CDR3: CASRATGFNMNTEAFF; DNA: TGTGCCAGCAGGGCCACTGGCTTTAACATGAACACTGAAGCTTTCTTT
J: TRBJ2-1; V: TRBV5-1; size: -; D: -; CDR3: CASNRDFASYNEQFF; DNA: TGCGCCAGCAACCGGGACTTTGCCTCCTACAATGAGCAGTTCTTC
J: TRBJ2-5; V: TRBV2; size: -; D: -; CDR3: CASSRIVGRGGETQYF; DNA: TGTGCCAGCAGTAGGATCGTGGGCAGGGGAGGAGAGACCCAGTACTTC
J: TRBJ1-2; V: TRBV7-2; size: -; D: -; CDR3: CASSLGHTSYGYTF; DNA: TGTGCCAGCAGCTTAGGACATACTAGCTATGGCTACACCTTC
J: TRBJ1-2; V: TRBV6-5; size: -; D: TRBD1; CDR3: CASSLGGGGDYGYTF; DNA: TGTGCCAGCAGTTTGGGAGGGGGCGGAGACTATGGCTACACCTTC
J: TRBJ2-1; V: TRBV7-9; size: -; D: -; CDR3: CASTLGTSDEQFF; DNA: TGTGCCAGCACCTTGGGGACTTCAGATGAGCAGTTCTTC
J: TRBJ2-7; V: TRBV18; size: -; D: -; CDR3: CASSPVGSSYEQYF; DNA: TGTGCCAGCTCGCCGGTTGGGAGCTCCTACGAGCAGTACTTC
J: TRBJ1-1; V: TRBV27; size: -; D: -; CDR3: CASSSRQYTEAFF; DNA: TGTGCCAGCAGTTCAAGACAGTACACTGAAGCTTTCTTT
J: TRBJ2-5; V: TRBV7-2; size: -; D: TRBD2; CDR3: CASSGRTSGGAGETQYF; DNA: TGTGCCAGCAGCGGCAGGACTAGCGGGGGGGCCGGGGAGACCCAGTACTTC
J: TRBJ1-1; V: TRBV4-1; size: -; D: -; CDR3: CASSLSPGGFENTEAFF; DNA: TGCGCCAGCAGCCTATCACCCGGCGGGTTCGAAAACACTGAAGCTTTCTTT
J: TRBJ2-3; V: TRBV28; size: -; D: -; CDR3: CASTPSTHTQYF; DNA: TGTGCCAGCACCCCATCCACGCATACGCAGTATTTT
J: TRBJ2-3; V: TRBV11-2; size: -; D: -; CDR3: CASSFRGGSTDTQYF; DNA: TGTGCCAGCAGCTTTAGGGGGGGGAGCACAGATACGCAGTATTTT
J: TRBJ1-2; V: TRBV29-1; size: few; D: -; CDR3: CSVEGLGQGDRLANYGYTF; DNA: TGCAGCGTTGAAGGTCTCGGTCAGGGAGATCGTTTAGCTAACTATGGCTACACCTTC
J: TRBJ2-7; V: TRBV9; size: -; D: -; CDR3: CASSVAAAGEQYF; DNA: TGTGCCAGCAGCGTAGCGGCTGCGGGGGAGCAGTACTTC
J: TRBJ1-2; V: TRBV2; size: -; D: -; CDR3: CATAGPGIDGYTF; DNA: TGTGCCACAGCAGGGCCCGGTATTGATGGCTACACCTTC
J: TRBJ1-2; V: TRBV6-5; size: -; D: TRBD1; CDR3: CASSYTGQGNYGYTF; DNA: TGTGCCAGCAGTTACACGGGACAGGGGAACTATGGCTACACCTTC
J: TRBJ2-7; V: TRBV7-9; size: -; D: -; CDR3: CASSSGSQIHEQYF; DNA: TGTGCCAGCAGCTCGGGATCGCAGATACACGAGCAGTACTTC
J: TRBJ1-1; V: TRBV3-1/TRBV3-2; size: -; D: -; CDR3: CASSRGGPINTEAFF; DNA: TGTGCCAGCAGCCGGGGGGGGCCTATCAACACTGAAGCTTTCTTT
J: TRBJ2-1; V: TRBV19; size: -; D: TRBD1; CDR3: CASSPRKGQGGNEQFF; DNA: TGTGCCAGTAGCCCCCGGAAGGGACAGGGGGGCAATGAGCAGTTCTTC
J: TRBJ2-7; V: TRBV10-3; size: -; D: TRBD2; CDR3: CAISESKRSGGALYEQYF; DNA: TGTGCCATCAGTGAGTCGAAAAGGAGCGGGGGGGCGCTGTACGAGCAGTACTTC
J: TRBJ2-2; V: TRBV12-5; size: -; D: TRBD1; CDR3: CASGLVRDGQGSTGELFF; DNA: TGTGCTAGTGGTTTGGTAAGGGATGGACAGGGGTCCACCGGGGAGCTGTTTTTT
J: TRBJ1-5; V: TRBV7-8; size: -; D: -; CDR3: CASSPASNQPQHF; DNA: TGTGCCAGCAGCCCAGCGAGCAATCAGCCCCAGCATTTT
J: TRBJ1-1; V: TRBV7-6; size: -; D: -; CDR3: CASSLEINTEAFF; DNA: TGTGCCAGCAGCTTAGAGATAAACACTGAAGCTTTCTTT
J: TRBJ1-2; V: TRBV25-1; size: -; D: TRBD1; CDR3: CASSFRDRDYGYTF; DNA: TGTGCCAGCAGTTTCCGGGACAGGGACTATGGCTACACCTTC
J: TRBJ1-2; V: TRBV27; size: -; D: -; CDR3: CASSPRVSYGYTF; DNA: TGTGCCAGCAGTCCCAGGGTCAGCTATGGCTACACCTTC
J: TRBJ1-1; V: TRBV5-1; size: many; D: -; CDR3: CVRRQKRIEAFF; DNA: TGCGTAAGGAGACAGAAAAGGATTGAAGCTTTCTTT
J: TRBJ1-4; V: TRBV19; size: -; D: TRBD1; CDR3: CVTRGGAGQARGEKLFF; DNA: TGTGTAACCCGAGGGGGCGCCGGCCAGGCCAGGGGTGAAAAACTGTTTTTT
J: TRBJ2-2; V: TRBV18; size: once; D: -; CDR3: CASSPSTVELFF; DNA: TGTGCCAGCTCTCCATCGACCGTGGAGCTGTTTTTT
J: TRBJ1-2; V: TRBV7-8; size: -; D: -; CDR3: CASSFKGSYGYTF; DNA: TGTGCCAGCAGCTTCAAGGGGAGCTATGGCTACACCTTC
J: TRBJ2-1; V: TRBV12-3/TRBV12-4; size: -; D: -; CDR3: CASSSKGQEQFF; DNA: TGTGCCAGCAGTTCGAAGGGTCAGGAGCAGTTCTTC
J: TRBJ2-1; V: TRBV5-4; size: few; D: -; CDR3: CASSPGGGSYNEQFF; DNA: TGTGCCAGCAGCCCCGGGGGCGGCTCCTACAATGAGCAGTTCTTC
J: TRBJ1-5; V: TRBV4-1; size: once; D: -; CDR3: CASSQETGTRGPQHF; DNA: TGCGCCAGCAGCCAAGAAACCGGGACACGAGGGCCCCAGCATTTT
J: TRBJ2-7; V: TRBV18; size: -; D: TRBD2; CDR3: CASSPGTSTREQYF; DNA: TGTGCCAGCTCACCCGGGACTAGCACTCGGGAGCAGTACTTC
J: TRBJ2-7; V: TRBV7-9; size: -; D: -; CDR3: CASSHRQQPYEQYF; DNA: TGTGCCAGCAGCCATCGACAACAACCCTACGAGCAGTACTTC
J: TRBJ1-5; V: TRBV27; size: -; D: TRBD1; CDR3: CASSPGTGGNQPQHF; DNA: TGTGCCAGCAGTCCGGGGACAGGGGGCAATCAGCCCCAGCATTTT
J: TRBJ1-2; V: TRBV11-1; size: -; D: -; CDR3: CASTPDPGRTYGYTF; DNA: TGTGCCAGCACCCCCGACCCCGGCAGGACGTATGGCTACACCTTC
J: TRBJ1-1; V: TRBV7-3; size: -; D: -; CDR3: CASSHPLGGVSLF; DNA: TGTGCCAGCAGCCATCCCCTGGGGGGGGTCTCTCTCTTT
J: TRBJ1-2; V: TRBV6-5; size: -; D: -; CDR3: CASSYGGPYTF; DNA: TGTGCCAGCAGTTACGGGGGCCCCTACACCTTC
J: TRBJ1-1; V: TRBV5-1; size: -; D: -; CDR3: CASSLGGNTEAFF; DNA: TGCGCCAGCAGCTTGGGGGGGAACACTGAAGCTTTCTTT
J: TRBJ1-1; V: TRBV6-5; size: -; D: -; CDR3: CASSITRGRTEAFF; DNA: TGTGCCAGCAGTATTACCCGGGGGAGAACTGAAGCTTTCTTT
J: TRBJ1-1; V: TRBV6-5; size: -; D: -; CDR3: CASNWSPRHTEAFF; DNA: TGTGCCAGCAATTGGTCCCCTCGGCACACTGAAGCTTTCTTT
J: TRBJ1-1; V: TRBV20-1; size: -; D: -; CDR3: CSASEGNTEAFF; DNA: TGCAGTGCTAGTGAAGGGAACACTGAAGCTTTCTTT
J: TRBJ2-1; V: TRBV6-5; size: -; D: -; CDR3: CASSPGGGGEQFF; DNA: TGTGCCAGCAGCCCAGGGGGAGGGGGTGAGCAGTTCTTC
J: TRBJ1-6; V: TRBV7-6; size: -; D: -; CDR3: CASSLGPTGGDSPLHF; DNA: TGTGCCAGCAGCCTCGGTCCGACGGGTGGGGATTCACCCCTCCACTTT